A selection of T cell receptor beta chains follows, all from one sample in a study of Ad26.COV2.S vaccination and SARS-CoV-2 variants. Here immunoSEQ multiplex PCR was the method, and the copy in TCRdb shows in-frame clones only, minus some. The repertoire holds about 350,000 clones, with 70% to 90% as singletons. Material: peripheral blood, obtained in a trial of Ad26.COV2.S vaccine versus placebo. These receptors originate from a person aged 18-60 years who received the Ad26.COV2.S COVID-19 vaccine or a placebo. CDR3s include the opening cysteine and the closing phenylalanine or tryptophan. A D gene is named only where the DNA matches it firmly. Some rows mark clone size as missing; the rest say once, few, many or name a class of expanded clone.

cdr3_length,v_call,d_call,clone_size,j_call,cdr3_aa,cdr3_nt
15,TRBV11-2,-,-,TRBJ2-7,CASSFPSALSYEQYF,TGTGCCAGCAGCTTCCCCAGTGCTCTCTCCTACGAGCAGTACTTC
15,TRBV2,-,once,TRBJ2-1,CASSVGDSVGNEQFF,TGTGCCAGCAGTGTTGGGGATAGTGTAGGCAATGAGCAGTTCTTC
15,TRBV5-1,TRBD2,-,TRBJ2-1,CASSLSGRENNEQFF,TGCGCCAGCAGCTTAAGCGGGAGGGAAAACAATGAGCAGTTCTTC
14,TRBV27,-,-,TRBJ2-7,CASSLAGPTYEQYF,TGTGCCAGCAGTTTAGCGGGGCCTACCTACGAGCAGTACTTC
16,TRBV30,TRBD1,once,TRBJ1-6,CAWSVPPGQPNSPLHF,TGTGCCTGGAGTGTACCCCCGGGACAGCCCAATTCACCCCTCCACTTT
12,TRBV29-1,-,-,TRBJ2-7,CSVLTGSREQYF,TGCAGCGTTCTGACAGGCTCTCGCGAGCAGTACTTC
12,TRBV9,-,-,TRBJ2-2,CASSRSTGELFF,TGTGCCAGCAGCCGCTCGACCGGGGAGCTGTTTTTT
15,TRBV25-1,TRBD1,-,TRBJ2-4,CASSEQGAAKNIQYF,TGTGCCAGCAGTGAACAGGGGGCAGCCAAAAACATTCAGTACTTC
15,TRBV9,TRBD2,-,TRBJ2-7,CASSVSTSGSYEQYF,TGTGCCAGCAGCGTCAGTACTAGCGGATCCTACGAGCAGTACTTC
17,TRBV14,TRBD1,-,TRBJ1-2,CASSPIGDRGGHYGYTF,TGTGCCAGCAGCCCCATCGGAGACAGGGGGGGTCACTATGGCTACACCTTC
13,TRBV28,TRBD1,-,TRBJ1-6,CASSDRRYSPLHF,TGTGCCAGTTCGGACAGGAGGTATTCACCCCTCCACTTT
15,TRBV11-2,TRBD2,-,TRBJ2-1,CASSLQPPPSGRPFF,TGTGCCAGCAGCCTACAACCCCCCCCTAGCGGGAGGCCGTTCTTC
14,TRBV27,-,-,TRBJ2-7,CASSFGLAQREQYF,TGTGCCAGCAGCTTCGGGCTAGCCCAGCGCGAGCAGTACTTC
14,TRBV6-5,-,-,TRBJ1-4,CASRAPTTNEKLFF,TGTGCCAGCAGGGCGCCAACAACTAATGAAAAACTGTTTTTT
14,TRBV5-1,-,-,TRBJ1-2,CASSSAGGVYGYTF,TGCGCCAGCAGCTCCGCGGGGGGGGTCTATGGCTACACCTTC
16,TRBV5-5,-,-,TRBJ2-5,CASSLVPGTAGETQYF,TGTGCCAGCAGCTTGGTTCCGGGGACCGCGGGGGAGACCCAGTACTTC
14,TRBV2,-,-,TRBJ2-1,CASSAQTGTPLEFF,TGTGCCAGCAGTGCACAAACCGGGACCCCATTGGAGTTCTTC
13,TRBV10-2,TRBD1,-,TRBJ1-2,CASSEWDRAGYTF,TGCGCCAGCAGTGAGTGGGACAGGGCAGGCTACACCTTC
14,TRBV4-1,-,-,TRBJ2-7,CASSQDARDREQYF,TGCGCCAGCAGCCAAGACGCAAGGGACCGAGAGCAGTACTTC
16,TRBV18,-,-,TRBJ2-7,CASSPWDLGGNDEQYF,TGTGCCAGCTCACCCTGGGACCTTGGGGGGAACGACGAGCAGTACTTC
17,TRBV28,-,-,TRBJ1-5,CASSLGQIANNYQPQHF,TGTGCCAGCAGTTTAGGACAGATCGCGAATAACTATCAGCCCCAGCATTTT
14,TRBV15,-,-,TRBJ2-7,CATSREGGSYEQYF,TGTGCCACCAGCAGAGAAGGGGGCTCCTACGAGCAGTACTTC
14,TRBV18,-,once,TRBJ1-6,CASSPDRPHSPLHF,TGTGCCAGCTCGCCCGACAGGCCGCACTCACCCCTCCACTTT
16,TRBV20-1,-,-,TRBJ1-1,CSASAGVLDLITEAFF,TGCAGTGCTAGTGCGGGGGTCCTGGATTTGATCACTGAAGCTTTCTTT
14,TRBV18,-,-,TRBJ1-1,CASSVGETNTEAFF,TGTGCCAGCTCAGTTGGAGAGACGAACACTGAAGCTTTCTTT
14,TRBV29-1,-,-,TRBJ2-2,CSGRTDSSAGELFF,TGCAGCGGACGAACGGACAGTTCGGCCGGGGAGCTGTTTTTT
16,TRBV5-4,-,-,TRBJ2-7,CASSLGRPHGSYEQYF,TGTGCCAGCAGCTTGGGGCGGCCGCACGGCTCCTACGAGCAGTACTTC
16,TRBV5-1,TRBD2,-,TRBJ2-3,CASSPELAGNTDTQYF,TGCGCCAGCAGCCCGGAACTAGCGGGAAACACAGATACGCAGTATTTT
14,TRBV29-1,TRBD2,once,TRBJ2-1,CSGYGLSGSDEQFF,TGCAGCGGGTACGGGTTAAGCGGGAGCGATGAGCAGTTCTTC
18,TRBV5-6,TRBD1,-,TRBJ1-2,CASSFDAQGGAGIYGYTF,TGTGCCAGCAGCTTTGATGCCCAGGGGGGGGCAGGTATCTATGGCTACACCTTC
15,TRBV5-1,TRBD2,few,TRBJ2-2,CASFQGLAYTGELFF,TGCGCCAGCTTCCAGGGACTAGCGTACACCGGGGAGCTGTTTTTT
17,TRBV3-1/TRBV3-2,-,-,TRBJ1-4,CASSQKAGVATNEKLFF,TGTGCCAGCAGCCAAAAAGCGGGTGTTGCAACTAATGAAAAACTGTTTTTT
11,TRBV24-1,-,-,TRBJ2-7,CATSDLYEQYF,TGTGCCACCAGTGATTTGTACGAGCAGTACTTC
13,TRBV7-2,TRBD1,-,TRBJ1-1,CASSFKATGAAFF,TGTGCCAGCAGCTTTAAGGCGACAGGGGCAGCTTTCTTT
14,TRBV7-9,-,-,TRBJ1-1,CASSLGQTNTEAFF,TGTGCCAGCAGCTTAGGGCAAACGAACACTGAAGCTTTCTTT
16,TRBV4-1,-,-,TRBJ2-2,CASSQVAGKNTGELFF,TGCGCCAGCAGCCAAGTGGCAGGGAAGAACACCGGGGAGCTGTTTTTT
18,TRBV27,-,-,TRBJ2-2,CASSWDRGTSLNTGELFF,TGTGCCAGCAGTTGGGACCGGGGGACTTCACTCAACACCGGGGAGCTGTTTTTT
15,TRBV20-1,TRBD2,-,TRBJ2-1,CSASGAGSSYNEQFF,TGCAGTGCTAGTGGAGCGGGATCCTCCTACAATGAGCAGTTCTTC
14,TRBV2,TRBD1,-,TRBJ1-2,CASSEYGQGKGYTF,TGTGCCAGCAGTGAATACGGACAGGGGAAGGGCTACACCTTC
15,TRBV7-6,-,-,TRBJ2-2,CASSSGPTGIGELFF,TGTGCCAGCAGCTCCGGACCCACGGGCATAGGGGAGCTGTTTTTT